This paragraph covers one T cell receptor beta chain sequence. Its antigen remains unidentified. This record belongs to a study of Tregs in tolerant kidney transplant recipients. Overall study results and limits: Activated donor B cell expansion appeared to reveal the most relevant donor-specific TCRbeta repertoire. Biological reproducibility was not directly addressed, but technical replication error appeared minimal.

Unstimulated Tregs (CD4+CD25+CD127-) and CD4+CD25- non-Tregs were sorted from PBMCs. The V and J ends lost 5 bases and 5 bases respectively, with 25 bases between them. Germline assignment: CDR1 SEHNR and CDR2 FQNEAQ (reference sequence). The CDR3 sequence is 18 residues long. TCRdb's copy holds only in-frame clones and misses some; the assay was immunoSEQ multiplex PCR. The table shows about 240,000 clones, with around 81% occurring only once. The TCR was taken from a human donor in good health. The sample taken for sequencing was CD4+ T cells from blood. The rearrangement links TRBV7-9 to TRBJ2-1; D is perhaps TRBD1 (6 bases). CDR3 coding DNA: TGTGCCAGCAGCCCCCGCTCCCCACAGGGACCATTCGACAATGAGCAGTTCTTC. Translating gives CASSPRSPQGPFDNEQFF.